This T cell receptor (beta chain) stems from a study of CD8+CD57+ T cells in acquired aplastic anemia. Study results and caveats: The CD8+ Simpson's diversity of patients and controls was not significantly different. Overlapping CD8+ CDR3 repertoires of patients and controls contained about 27 shared sequences.

V gave up 5 bases and J gave up 3 bases; unmatched junction bases: 6. This CDR3 is built from 15 residues. Germline V gene sequence: CDR1 LNHNV, CDR2 YYDKDF (reference sequence). Template material for TCR beta VDJ and CDR3 profiling consisted of genomic DNA. TCRdb passed the reads through MiXCR, listing each CDR3 protein once. The sample shows about 42,000 distinct CDR3 sequences, about two thirds of them seen only once. Comment on this clonotype: Its antigen remains unidentified.

The J gene is TRBJ1-1, the V gene TRBV15; the match to TRBD1 covers 10 bases. This TCR was recovered from a human donor in good health, serving as a control. The sequenced material came from sorted CD4+, CD8+, or CD8+CD57+ T cells (not recorded which) from PBMCs. CDR3 in amino acids: CATSPLGQGDTEAFF. CDR3 sequence (DNA): TGTGCCACCAGCCCCCTCGGACAGGGGGACACTGAAGCTTTCTTT.